Listed below are T cell receptor beta chains from one sample, sequenced in a study of cytomegalovirus exposure and HLA in healthy donors. Sequencing used immunoSEQ multiplex PCR; TCRdb keeps in-frame clones, though not all of them. The sample holds over 95,000 clones, about 83% seen once. Sequencing input: PBMCs. The receptors derive from a female donor in good health and CMV-seronegative. CDR3s include the opening cysteine and the closing phenylalanine or tryptophan. The D gene is left open where the match is weak. Rows may omit the clone size; those that give it use once, few, many or a size class.

J gene,D gene,V gene,clone size,CDR3 protein,CDR3 DNA
TRBJ2-7,TRBD1,TRBV13,.,CASSLGPGQGGEQYF,TGTGCCAGCAGCTTAGGCCCAGGACAGGGAGGCGAGCAGTACTTC
TRBJ2-1,TRBD2,TRBV9,few,CASSVDSGGPYNEQFF,TGTGCCAGCAGCGTAGATAGCGGGGGACCTTACAATGAGCAGTTCTTC
TRBJ2-3,TRBD2,TRBV6-1,.,CASTMGGGTDTQYF,TGTGCCAGCACCATGGGGGGGGGCACAGATACGCAGTATTTT
TRBJ1-5,.,TRBV18,.,CASSRGRGDQPQHF,TGTGCCAGCTCCAGGGGCAGGGGAGATCAGCCCCAGCATTTT
TRBJ2-5,TRBD2,TRBV5-1,once,CASSLSSGGAGETQYF,TGCGCCAGCAGCTTGTCTAGCGGGGGGGCCGGGGAGACCCAGTACTTC
TRBJ1-2,.,TRBV27,.,CASSFKGANYGYTF,TGTGCCAGCAGTTTTAAAGGAGCTAACTATGGCTACACCTTC
TRBJ1-5,TRBD1,TRBV19,.,CASSPWTGLSNQPQHF,TGTGCCAGTAGTCCATGGACAGGGCTAAGCAATCAGCCCCAGCATTTT
TRBJ1-1,TRBD1,TRBV5-1,.,CASRQGTYTEAFF,TGCGCCAGCAGACAGGGGACTTACACTGAAGCTTTCTTT
TRBJ1-2,TRBD1,TRBV9,.,CATGGQGFYGYTF,TGTGCCACCGGGGGACAGGGGTTCTATGGCTACACCTTC
TRBJ2-5,TRBD2,TRBV10-1,.,CATPRVAGNPTEQYF,TGCGCCACACCCAGGGTAGCGGGGAATCCTACGGAGCAGTACTTC
TRBJ1-2,.,TRBV28,.,CASSLGTGRYGYTF,TGTGCCAGCAGTTTAGGAACAGGTAGATATGGCTACACCTTC
TRBJ1-2,TRBD1,TRBV11-2,.,CASSLDGTGGYGYTF,TGTGCCAGCAGCTTAGATGGTACAGGGGGCTATGGCTACACCTTC
TRBJ1-1,.,TRBV29-1,.,CSVVPSNTEAFF,TGCAGCGTTGTTCCTAGTAACACTGAAGCTTTCTTT
TRBJ2-4,TRBD1,TRBV5-1,.,CASSLGQGVQYF,TGCGCCAGCAGCTTGGGGCAGGGGGTTCAGTACTTC
TRBJ2-3,TRBD1,TRBV5-6,.,CASSAPTGWDTQYF,TGTGCCAGCAGCGCCCCGACAGGGTGGGATACGCAGTATTTT
TRBJ1-2,.,TRBV6-1,.,CASSEGGLDYGYTF,TGTGCCAGCAGTGAAGGGGGGCTTGACTATGGCTACACCTTC
TRBJ1-6,.,TRBV5-8,.,CASSSYNSPLHF,TGTGCCAGCAGCTCTTATAATTCACCCCTCCACTTT
TRBJ2-7,.,TRBV7-2,.,CASSSDIYEQYF,TGTGCCAGCAGTTCCGACATCTACGAGCAGTACTTC
TRBJ2-1,TRBD2,TRBV5-5,.,CASSLVERGRGEQFF,TGTGCCAGCAGCTTGGTGGAGCGCGGGAGGGGTGAGCAGTTCTTC
TRBJ1-6,.,TRBV5-6,.,CASSLAVYKMGALHSPLHF,TGTGCCAGCAGCTTGGCGGTTTATAAGATGGGGGCGTTGCATTCACCCCTCCACTTT
TRBJ2-1,TRBD2,TRBV5-1,.,CASSASGTSGYNEQFF,TGCGCCAGCAGCGCCTCCGGGACTAGCGGCTACAATGAGCAGTTCTTC
TRBJ1-2,.,TRBV30,.,CAWIRQDYGYTF,TGTGCCTGGATTCGTCAGGACTATGGCTACACCTTC
TRBJ1-2,TRBD1,TRBV29-1,.,CSVESQGVDGYTF,TGCAGCGTTGAAAGTCAGGGGGTAGATGGCTACACCTTC
TRBJ2-7,TRBD1,TRBV6-6,few,CASSWDSRYEQYF,TGTGCCAGCTCGTGGGACAGCAGATACGAGCAGTACTTC
TRBJ1-2,.,TRBV7-2,.,CASSLGGSANYGYTF,TGTGCCAGCAGCCTTGGAGGTTCAGCTAACTATGGCTACACCTTC
TRBJ2-7,TRBD1,TRBV15,.,CATSRAGTGIEQYF,TGTGCCACCAGCAGGGCTGGGACAGGCATCGAGCAGTACTTC
TRBJ2-1,TRBD1,TRBV5-1,.,CASRDRGLGEQFF,TGCGCCAGCAGGGACAGGGGGCTCGGTGAGCAGTTCTTC
TRBJ2-7,TRBD1,TRBV5-6,.,CASSLGGVYEQYF,TGTGCCAGCAGCTTAGGGGGCGTCTACGAGCAGTACTTC
TRBJ2-7,.,TRBV7-9,.,CASSSDSSYEQYF,TGTGCCAGCAGCTCGGACAGCTCCTACGAGCAGTACTTC
TRBJ2-5,TRBD2,TRBV4-2,.,CASSQGIAGGEETQYF,TGTGCCAGCAGCCAAGGGATAGCGGGGGGGGAAGAGACCCAGTACTTC
TRBJ2-3,TRBD2,TRBV2,few,CASMGTSGGSTDTQYF,TGTGCCAGCATGGGGACTAGCGGGGGCAGCACAGATACGCAGTATTTT
TRBJ1-2,.,TRBV28,.,CASSLGREVIGYTF,TGTGCCAGCAGTTTGGGGCGGGAGGTTATTGGCTACACCTTC
TRBJ1-2,TRBD1,TRBV9,.,CASSEGGDRAGYGYTF,TGTGCCAGCAGCGAAGGAGGGGACAGGGCGGGGTATGGCTACACCTTC
TRBJ1-4,TRBD1,TRBV27,once,CASSLLPPQGDNEKLFF,TGTGCCAGCAGTTTATTACCTCCACAGGGGGATAATGAAAAACTGTTTTTT
TRBJ2-7,.,TRBV5-6,.,CASSPRQVYYEQYF,TGTGCCAGCAGCCCCCGACAGGTCTACTACGAGCAGTACTTC
TRBJ2-1,TRBD2,TRBV29-1,.,CSVPHVQTSGNYNEQFF,TGCAGCGTTCCCCACGTTCAGACTAGCGGGAATTACAATGAGCAGTTCTTC
TRBJ2-1,.,TRBV15,.,CATSREVGGNNEQFF,TGTGCCACCAGCAGAGAGGTGGGGGGTAACAATGAGCAGTTCTTC
TRBJ1-5,.,TRBV30,.,CAWSVGSRGGRVQHF,TGTGCCTGGAGTGTAGGGAGTAGGGGGGGAAGGGTCCAGCATTTT
TRBJ1-1,.,TRBV27,once,CASSSPLGGMNTEAFF,TGTGCCAGCAGTTCCCCCCTCGGGGGGATGAACACTGAAGCTTTCTTT
TRBJ2-1,.,TRBV15,.,CATRESTEVNEQFF,TGTGCCACCCGGGAGTCCACCGAGGTCAATGAGCAGTTCTTC
TRBJ1-1,.,TRBV14,.,CASSQDYREAFF,TGTGCCAGCAGCCAAGATTACAGGGAAGCTTTCTTT
TRBJ1-1,.,TRBV2,.,CASSELKGGTEAFF,TGTGCCAGCAGTGAATTGAAAGGGGGCACTGAAGCTTTCTTT
TRBJ2-3,.,TRBV5-6,once,CASSLAGPGTDTQYF,TGTGCCAGCAGCTTAGCGGGCCCGGGCACAGATACGCAGTATTTT
TRBJ2-5,.,TRBV5-1,.,CASSLDRYLETQYF,TGCGCCAGCAGCTTGGACAGATACCTGGAGACCCAGTACTTC
TRBJ2-7,.,TRBV6-1,.,CASSGQNPNYEQYF,TGTGCCAGCAGTGGACAGAATCCCAACTACGAGCAGTACTTC
TRBJ2-2,TRBD1,TRBV27,.,CASSHGQGMLRELFF,TGTGCCAGCAGTCACGGACAGGGAATGCTCCGGGAGCTGTTTTTT
TRBJ2-1,.,TRBV10-1,.,CASGISSPSSYNEQFF,TGCGCCAGCGGAATCTCCTCCCCTAGCTCCTACAATGAGCAGTTCTTC
TRBJ2-2,.,TRBV7-9,.,CASSVVGAGELFF,TGTGCCAGCAGCGTAGTCGGGGCCGGGGAGCTGTTTTTT
TRBJ2-3,TRBD2,TRBV5-6,.,CASSLGVLAGGADTQYF,TGTGCCAGCAGCTTGGGGGTCCTAGCGGGGGGTGCAGATACGCAGTATTTT
TRBJ1-1,.,TRBV11-1,.,CASSQEQGETEAFF,TGTGCCAGCAGCCAGGAACAGGGAGAGACTGAAGCTTTCTTT
TRBJ2-1,.,TRBV9,.,CASSAGGGEQFF,TGTGCCAGCAGCGCCGGCGGTGGGGAGCAGTTCTTC
TRBJ2-5,.,TRBV5-6,once,CASSSNMGLRETQYF,TGTGCCAGCAGCTCTAACATGGGGCTGCGGGAGACCCAGTACTTC
TRBJ2-2,.,TRBV13,.,CASSPPFWGGTNTGELFF,TGTGCCAGCAGCCCTCCCTTTTGGGGAGGCACGAACACCGGGGAGCTGTTTTTT
TRBJ1-6,TRBD1,TRBV7-9,.,CAGGQVANSPLHF,TGTGCCGGTGGACAGGTTGCCAATTCACCCCTCCACTTT
TRBJ1-1,.,TRBV6-5,once,CASRALNLYDTEAFF,TGTGCCAGCAGGGCCTTAAACCTGTACGACACTGAAGCTTTCTTT
TRBJ2-7,.,TRBV12-5,.,CASGETQGTIYEQYF,TGTGCTAGTGGCGAGACACAGGGAACCATATACGAGCAGTACTTC
TRBJ2-1,TRBD2,TRBV27,.,CASGLGLRGVRPSYNEQFF,TGTGCCAGCGGCTTAGGTTTGCGGGGGGTTCGCCCATCCTACAATGAGCAGTTCTTC